The next 4 T cell receptor beta chains were all read from a single sample in a study of T cell repertoires in cytomegalovirus infection (dated by TCRdb to between 2018 and 2021). The listed sequencing device is Illumina HiSeq 1500. TCRdb applied fastp at Q25 and MiXCR to the public reads, then kept only in-frame beta chains. Rows matching on CDR3 protein sequence are summarized as one entry with the most common DNA and genes. In this sample the table shows approximately 180,000 distinct CDR3 sequences, 7.5% to 10% of which occur a single time. Clones ranked in the top ten supply 4.6% of the sample. The material sequenced was PBMCs. These receptors all stem from a human donor in good health (CMV status not recorded). Some clones in this sample may be carry-over from other donors' samples.

The CDR3 region is CASSQDGTSGIYEQYF. CDR3 bases: TGTGCCAGCAGCCAAGATGGGACTAGCGGAATCTACGAGCAGTACTTC. The rearrangement joins TRBV4-2 to TRBJ2-7; 11 bases fit TRBD2. The CDR3 runs 16 residues. Germline V lookup: CDR1 LGHNA, CDR2 YNFKEQ. Trimming removed 0 bases from V and 3 bases from J; junction bases left unmatched: 4.

V is TRBV20-1 and J is TRBJ2-1; a weak D match, TRBD2 (6 bases). Trimming took off 7 bases at V and 2 bases at J, with 6 bases between the two ends. This CDR3 has 11 amino acids. CDR1 is DFQATT and CDR2 is SNEGSKA in the germline V gene (reference sequence). CDR3 nucleotides: TGCAGTGTAGCGGCCTACAATGAGCAGTTCTTC. It specifies CSVAAYNEQFF.

This clonotype came up many times. The chain couples TRBV10-2 to TRBJ1-6, with D perhaps matching TRBD1 (6 bases). The CDR3 extends over 19 amino acids. The V end was cut by 3 bases, the J end by 1 base, with 19 bases between. Germline loops: CDR1 WSHSY, CDR2 SAAADI. CDR3 amino acids: CASSEVTGGVVSYNSPLHF. CDR3 nucleotides: TGCGCCAGCAGTGAAGTGACAGGCGGGGTTGTATCCTATAATTCACCCCTCCACTTT.

This chain joins TRBV20-1 and TRBJ2-1; perhaps TRBD1 as D (5 bases). The V gene's germline CDR1 is DFQATT and CDR2 SNEGSKA (reference sequence). Trimming removed 1 base from V and 4 bases from J, with 8 bases in between. The CDR3 runs to 13 residues. DNA for the CDR3: TGCAGTGCTAGAGGCAGGGTTTACAATGAGCAGTTCTTC. This encodes CSARGRVYNEQFF.